Presented here are 26 T cell receptor beta chains from one specimen sequenced in a study of cytomegalovirus exposure and HLA in healthy donors. The study ran its PCR with 60 Vbeta and 13 Jbeta primers. Repertoires were generated with immunoSEQ multiplex PCR, while TCRdb's copy carries only in-frame clones and drops some. The sample includes 200,000 to 250,000 clones. The sample comprised PBMCs. Source of these receptors: a girl aged 2 to 9 in good health and CMV-seropositive.

V gene TRBV5-1 combines with J gene TRBJ2-7; 9 bases line up with TRBD1. Germline lookup yields CDR1 SGHRS and CDR2 YFSETQ. There are 14 residues in the CDR3. With 0 bases clipped from V and 5 bases from J, the junction kept 3 bases outside the gene matches. The CDR3 sequence: CASSLGTGEHEQYF. DNA of the CDR3: TGCGCCAGCAGCTTGGGGACAGGGGAACACGAGCAGTACTTC. Together with reference TRBV5-1 and TRBJ2-7, the CDR3 gives the full variable domain: KAGVTQTPRYLIKTRGQQVTLSCSPISGHRSVSWYQQTPGQGLQFLFEYFSETQRNKGNFPGRFSGRQFSNSRSEMNVSTLELGDSALYLCASSLGTGEHEQYFGPGTRLTVT.

This CDR3 is CASSALQETQYF. CDR3 bases: TGTGCCAGCAGCGCCCTACAAGAGACCCAGTACTTC. The chain is built from TRBV11-2 and TRBJ2-5, with D hard to call. The CDR3 totals 12 residues. Trimming stripped 5 bases from V and 2 bases from J, with 6 bases between. Per the germline V gene, CDR1 is SGHAT and CDR2 is FQNNGV. The full variable domain, completed using reference TRBV11-2 and TRBJ2-5, is EAGVAQSPRYKIIEKRQSVAFWCNPISGHATLYWYQQILGQGPKLLIQFQNNGVVDDSQLPKDRFSAERLKGVDSTLKIQPAKLEDSAVYLCASSALQETQYFGPGTRLLVL.

The V call is TRBV5-1, the J call TRBJ2-1; the match to TRBD2 covers 10 bases. CDR1 is SGHRS, CDR2 YFSETQ, per germline. This CDR3 spans 14 amino acids. V lost 0 bases and J lost 10; bases outside the gene matches: 4. In DNA, the CDR3 is TGCGCCAGCAGCTTGGCCCCGACTAGCGGGGAGCAGTTCTTC. Amino acid sequence: CASSLAPTSGEQFF.

This chain joins TRBV19 and TRBJ1-4; D unresolved. CDR1 is LNHDA and CDR2 is SQIVND in the germline V gene (reference sequence). The CDR3 runs 13 residues. V shed 2 bases and J shed 8 bases, with 9 bases lying between them. CDR3 sequence reads: CASSISPEEKLFF. The CDR3 DNA follows: TGTGCCAGTAGTATAAGTCCGGAGGAAAAACTGTTTTTT.

The chain has TRBV27 and TRBJ2-3; the match to TRBD2 covers 8 bases. The CDR3 contains 16 residues. CDR1 is MNHEY, CDR2 SMNVEV, per germline (reference sequence). J lost 6 bases, V lost 5 bases, and 13 bases had no gene match. CDR3 DNA sequence: TGTGCCAGCAGTCCAAGTCAGCGGGGGAACTGGGATACGCAGTATTTT. Residues: CASSPSQRGNWDTQYF.

The chain has TRBV19 and TRBJ2-7, with D hard to call. Trimming took off 4 bases at V and 3 bases at J, with 4 bases between the two ends. The CDR3 spans 11 residues. The V gene's germline CDR1 is LNHDA and CDR2 SQIVND (reference sequence). In DNA, the CDR3 is TGTGCCAGTAGTACCAACTACGAGCAGTACTTC. It yields the protein CASSTNYEQYF. Full variable domain (missing parts from reference TRBV19 and TRBJ2-7): DGGITQSPKYLFRKEGQNVTLSCEQNLNHDAMYWYRQDPGQGLRLIYYSQIVNDFQKGDIAEGYSVSREKKESFPLTVTSAQKNPTAFYLCASSTNYEQYFGPGTRLTVT.

The chain carries TRBV5-1 and TRBJ2-2, with unresolved D. CDR3 length equals 14 residues. Trimming removed 2 bases at V and 5 bases at J, with 10 bases between. Germline V gene sequence: CDR1 SGHRS, CDR2 YFSETQ. The CDR3 region is CASSFTPETGELFF. CDR3 nucleotide sequence: TGCGCCAGCAGCTTTACCCCAGAAACCGGGGAGCTGTTTTTT.

The chain carries TRBV9 and TRBJ2-5; TRBD2 aligns across 7 bases. The V segment lost 4 bases and the J segment 3 bases; nucleotides outside the gene matches: 12. The V gene's germline CDR1 is SGDLS and CDR2 YYNGEE. This CDR3 contains 16 residues. The CDR3 is CASSLRGRAWEETQYF. In DNA, the CDR3 is TGTGCCAGCAGCTTACGCGGGAGAGCGTGGGAAGAGACCCAGTACTTC.

This chain connects TRBV5-6 to TRBJ2-3; 13 bases are shared with TRBD2. Trimming cost V 4 bases and J 4 bases; bases outside gene matches: 6. The germline V gene encodes CDR1 SGHDT and CDR2 YYEEEE. This CDR3 spans 16 amino acids. CDR3 nucleotides: TGTGCCAGCAGCGCTGGACTAGCGGGAGACGCAGATACGCAGTATTTT. Its protein product is CASSAGLAGDADTQYF.

The V and J genes are TRBV7-3 and TRBJ2-2; D remains unclear. V dropped 5 bases and J dropped 0 bases, with 7 bases sitting between them. The CDR3 has 14 amino acids. Germline-derived CDR1 and CDR2 are SGHTA and FQGTGA. The CDR3 loop reads CASSSNSNTGELFF. The CDR3 coding sequence is TGTGCCAGCAGCAGTAACTCGAACACCGGGGAGCTGTTTTTT. The complete variable domain, with remaining parts taken from reference TRBV7-3 and TRBJ2-2, reads GAGVSQTPSNKVTEKGKYVELRCDPISGHTALYWYRQSLGQGPEFLIYFQGTGAADDSGLPNDRFFAVRPEGSVSTLKIQRTERGDSAVYLCASSSNSNTGELFFGEGSRLTVL.

V gene TRBV28 combines with J gene TRBJ2-1; possibly TRBD2 for D (6 bases). The V gene lost 5 bases and the J gene lost 8 bases, with 22 bases spanning the gap. This CDR3 has 16 amino acids. Germline V gene data show CDR1 as MDHEN and CDR2 as SYDVKM. The CDR3 sequence: CASSPTVGPRGDEQFF. The CDR3, as DNA: TGTGCCAGCAGTCCTACGGTCGGTCCCCGCGGGGATGAGCAGTTCTTC.

The chain couples TRBV27 to TRBJ2-7; weak D call: TRBD2 (5 bases). CDR3 length equals 15 residues. Looked up from germline, CDR1 is MNHEY and CDR2 is SMNVEV (reference sequence). The V end was cut by 8 bases, the J end by 0 bases, with 17 bases between. The CDR3 DNA reads TGTGCCAGCCAACCCACCCTTGGGAGCTCCTACGAGCAGTACTTC. Its translation is CASQPTLGSSYEQYF.

The chain joins TRBV25-1 to TRBJ1-2, with 7 bases matching TRBD1. The CDR3 is 13 amino acids. Germline CDR1 reads MGHDK; CDR2 reads SYGVNS. V was clipped by 2 bases and J by 3 bases; unmatched bases: 0. CDR3 loop: CASSEQGDYGYTF. CDR3 DNA sequence: TGTGCCAGCAGTGAACAGGGGGACTATGGCTACACCTTC.

The chain combines TRBV9 with TRBJ2-5, with D unclear. The CDR3 contains 12 residues. V dropped 3 bases and J dropped 5 bases, with 8 bases sitting between them. Germline V gene lookup returns CDR1 SGDLS and CDR2 YYNGEE. CDR3 sequence reads: CASSAGGETQYF. In DNA, the CDR3 is TGTGCCAGCAGCGCGGGTGGGGAGACCCAGTACTTC.

The chain couples TRBV27 to TRBJ2-6, with 7 nucleotides matching TRBD1. The CDR3 contains 19 residues. Germline V gene sequence: CDR1 MNHEY, CDR2 SMNVEV (reference sequence). The ends lost 2 bases at V and 0 bases at J; junction bases unmatched: 10. Here the CDR3 reads CASSLGPGDSLSGANVLTF. The DNA for the CDR3 is TGTGCCAGCAGTTTAGGTCCTGGGGACAGTCTCTCTGGGGCCAACGTCCTGACTTTC.

The genes are TRBV5-4 and TRBJ1-2; D possibly corresponds to TRBD1 (5 bases). Trimming cost V 3 bases and J 3 bases, with 15 bases left between them. The CDR3 contains 15 residues. Looked up from germline, CDR1 is SGHNT and CDR2 is YYREEE (reference sequence). The CDR3 DNA reads as TGTGCCAGCAGCTGGGGGGAAGGGAGGTACTATGGCTACACCTTC. It yields the protein CASSWGEGRYYGYTF.

The chain is built from TRBV7-2 and TRBJ1-1; D is possibly TRBD1 (6 bases). The CDR3 covers 15 residues. Looked up from germline, CDR1 is SGHTA and CDR2 is FQGNSA. V lost 8 bases, J lost 3 bases, and 19 bases lay in between. The CDR3 bases are TGTGCCAGCCGGACAGTCGCCCTAGCTGACACTGAAGCTTTCTTT. Translating it yields CASRTVALADTEAFF.

V usage is TRBV19 and J usage is TRBJ2-5; D perhaps matches TRBD1 (6 bases). The germline CDR1 and CDR2 sequences are LNHDA and SQIVND (reference sequence). With 3 bases removed from V and 0 bases from J, the gap between germline ends came to 20 bases. CDR3 length: 18 residues. The CDR3 spells CASSMRGQGFSYQETQYF. The CDR3 coding sequence is TGTGCCAGTAGTATGAGAGGGCAGGGGTTTTCCTACCAAGAGACCCAGTACTTC.

The chain couples TRBV21-1 to TRBJ1-5. TRBV21-1 is a pseudogene locus. The CDR3 is 14 residues long. CDR3 sequence reads: CASSKGGGGQPQHF. CDR3 DNA: TGTGCCAGCAGCAAAGGCGGGGGAGGTCAGCCCCAGCATTTT.

The chain is built from TRBV29-1 and TRBJ2-7; D is unclear. The germline V and J ends were trimmed by 5 bases and 2 bases, with 7 bases remaining between them. CDR1 SQVTM and CDR2 ANQGSEA come from the germline V gene. The CDR3 is 11 residues long. CDR3 loop: CSVYKTYEQYF. The CDR3 DNA sequence: TGCAGCGTTTACAAGACCTACGAGCAGTACTTC.

This sequence joins TRBV5-4 and TRBJ2-1, with D possibly matching TRBD1 (6 bases). Per the germline V gene, CDR1 is SGHNT and CDR2 is YYREEE (reference sequence). With 3 bases removed from V and 7 bases from J, the gap between germline ends came to 17 bases. CDR3 length: 15 amino acids. CDR3 nucleotide sequence: TGTGCCAGCAGCTCGGCCCAAATAAGGGGGAATGAGCAGTTCTTC. This sequence encodes CASSSAQIRGNEQFF.

The chain is built from TRBV6-1 and TRBJ2-7; D is unresolved. This CDR3 comprises 11 residues. The V gene's germline CDR1 is MNHNS and CDR2 SASEGT. V lost 3 bases, J lost 6 bases, and 6 bases lay in between. CDR3 loop: CASSDFVEQYF. In nucleotides, the CDR3 is TGTGCCAGCAGTGATTTCGTCGAGCAGTACTTC.

The chain links TRBV10-3 to TRBJ2-7; unclear D gene. V gave up 3 bases and J gave up 0 bases, with 9 bases separating them. Looked up from germline, CDR1 is ENHRY and CDR2 is SYGVKD. CDR3 length: 14 residues. This CDR3 is CAISDPGSSYEQYF. DNA for the CDR3: TGTGCCATCAGTGACCCAGGCAGCTCCTACGAGCAGTACTTC.

The J gene is TRBJ2-2, the V gene TRBV19; 7 nucleotides agree with TRBD1. Germline CDR1 reads LNHDA; CDR2 reads SQIVND (reference sequence). V gave up 5 bases and J gave up 6 bases; unmatched junction bases: 9. The CDR3 is 15 amino acids. The CDR3: CASSGDSPGSGELFF. CDR3 DNA: TGTGCCAGTAGTGGGGACAGCCCGGGTTCCGGGGAGCTGTTTTTT.

The chain links TRBV13 to TRBJ2-3, with D possibly being TRBD2 (6 bases). Germline CDR1 reads PRHDT; CDR2 reads FYEKMQ (reference sequence). V dropped 4 bases and J dropped 6 bases, with 20 bases sitting between them. This CDR3 is 16 amino acids long. The CDR3 nucleotides are TGTGCCAGCAGCTCCCCCCTAGACGGGAGCTTTGATACGCAGTATTTT. It is translated as CASSSPLDGSFDTQYF. Filled out from reference TRBV13 and TRBJ2-3, the complete variable domain reads AAGVIQSPRHLIKEKRETATLKCYPIPRHDTVYWYQQGPGQDPQFLISFYEKMQSDKGSIPDRFSAQQFSDYHSELNMSSLELGDSALYFCASSSPLDGSFDTQYFGPGTRLTVL.

The V and J genes are TRBV28 and TRBJ1-6; 7 bases agree with TRBD1. The germline V gene has CDR1 MDHEN and CDR2 SYDVKM. The V gene end was trimmed by 5 bases and the J gene end by 5 bases; junction bases not matched to a gene: 6. CDR3 size: 15 residues. CDR3 residues: CASSKDRVHNSPLHF. The CDR3 DNA reads as TGTGCCAGCAGTAAAGACAGGGTGCATAATTCACCCCTCCACTTT. Combining the CDR3 with reference TRBV28 and TRBJ1-6 gives the whole variable domain DVKVTQSSRYLVKRTGEKVFLECVQDMDHENMFWYRQDPGLGLRLIYFSYDVKMKEKGDIPEGYSVSREKKERFSLILESASTNQTSMYLCASSKDRVHNSPLHFGNGTRLTVT.